The 18 T cell receptor beta chains below were found in one sample sequenced in a study of T cell responses to AZD1222 COVID-19 vaccine (TCRdb year 2021). Per the publication, the time point label means: baseline before first vaccination. Library construction relied on the immunoSEQ multiplex PCR assay. The clones in this table, taken by TCRdb from immuneACCESS, are in-frame only. Not every clone is retained; where verified, under half of the shortfall comes from an unresolved V gene, and the cause of the rest is unknown. This sample lists 85,000 to 120,000 clones; about 86% were detected once. The ten largest clones represent 4.5% to 6% of the sample. The sequenced sample was peripheral blood, obtained on day 0 of AZD1222 vaccination. All receptors derive from an adult in good health.

This sequence joins TRBV2 and TRBJ1-5, with D possibly TRBD1 on 6 matching bases. The length of the CDR3 is 14 residues. Germline values: CDR1 SNHLY, CDR2 FYNNEI. V was shortened by 8 bases and J by 4 bases, with 15 bases between the two germline ends. CDR3 loop: CASSPRQENQPQHF. The CDR3, as DNA: TGTGCCAGCTCACCTAGACAGGAAAATCAGCCCCAGCATTTT.

V and J are TRBV9 and TRBJ2-3; 10 positions agree with TRBD1. The germline V gene encodes CDR1 SGDLS and CDR2 YYNGEE. This CDR3 has 16 amino acids. V trimming: 0 bases; J trimming: 4 bases; junction bases outside the gene matches: 5. The CDR3 protein is CASSVGDRGRPDTQYF. The CDR3 bases are TGTGCCAGCAGCGTAGGAGACAGGGGGCGACCAGATACGCAGTATTTT.

J is TRBJ1-2 and V is TRBV6-5; a weak D match, TRBD1 (6 bases). CDR1 MNHEY and CDR2 SVGAGI come from the germline V gene. This CDR3 is built from 12 residues. V lost 2 bases to trimming and J lost 6 bases, with 7 bases between them. CDR3 amino acids: CASSYRGDGYTF. In DNA, the CDR3 is TGTGCCAGCAGTTACAGGGGGGATGGCTACACCTTC.

CDR3 nucleotides: TGTGCCAGCAGCTTGGTGTTGCCAGGGGTGCGGAAAAATCAGCCCCAGCATTTT. Amino acid sequence: CASSLVLPGVRKNQPQHF. The chain employs TRBV5-8 and TRBJ1-5; perhaps TRBD1 as D (6 bases). The CDR3 totals 18 residues. V shed 0 bases and J shed 4 bases, with 20 bases lying between them. The germline V gene has CDR1 SGHTS and CDR2 YDEGEE.

The chain recombines TRBV28 with TRBJ2-7; 7 nucleotides agree with TRBD1. Unmatched junction bases numbered 6, after V lost 5 bases and J lost 2 bases. The CDR3 has 14 residues. The germline V gene encodes CDR1 MDHEN and CDR2 SYDVKM. CDR3 sequence (DNA): TGTGCCAGCAGTAATCCGGGACAGACCTACGAGCAGTACTTC. Translation: CASSNPGQTYEQYF.

This chain joins TRBV12-3 or TRBV12-4 and TRBJ1-5; D gene ambiguous. The CDR3 runs to 11 residues. The V and J ends lost 7 bases and 9 bases respectively, with 10 bases between them. CDR3 region: CASTERLPQHF. CDR3 sequence (DNA): TGTGCCAGCACCGAGCGTCTGCCCCAGCATTTT.

This sequence joins TRBV7-8 and TRBJ1-3; D perhaps matches TRBD1 (6 bases). Trimming left V 4 bases short and J 0 bases short, with 16 bases between. Germline V CDR1 and CDR2: SGHVS, FQNEAQ. The length of the CDR3 is 17 residues. The CDR3 DNA is TGTGCCAGCAGCTCAAAACAGGGAGATACCTCTGGAAACACCATATATTTT. It translates to CASSSKQGDTSGNTIYF.

V usage is TRBV28 and J usage is TRBJ1-1; tentative D call: TRBD1 (5 bases). V was shortened by 3 bases and J by 4 bases, with 9 bases between the two germline ends. Germline loops: CDR1 MDHEN, CDR2 SYDVKM. This CDR3 is built from 13 residues. DNA of the CDR3: TGTGCCAGCAGTTTTTTTGGGGGCACTGAAGCTTTCTTT. Protein: CASSFFGGTEAFF.

The V call is TRBV6-5, the J call TRBJ1-1; the D gene is possibly TRBD1 (6 bases). This CDR3 region has 15 residues. The V gene lost 6 bases and the J gene lost 0 bases, with 14 bases spanning the gap. Germline-derived CDR1 and CDR2 are MNHEY and SVGAGI. CDR3 DNA sequence: TGTGCCAGCAGACCCGTACAGGGTTTGAACACTGAAGCTTTCTTT. It specifies CASRPVQGLNTEAFF.

The V gene is TRBV20-1, the J gene TRBJ1-4; D ambiguous. The CDR3 is made up of 11 amino acids. Germline V lookup: CDR1 DFQATT, CDR2 SNEGSKA (reference sequence). CDR3 residues: CSWSTNEKLFF. For the CDR3, the DNA is TGCAGCTGGTCAACTAATGAAAAACTGTTTTTT.

The V call is TRBV15, the J call TRBJ2-7; TRBD1 or TRBD2 may be the D gene (6 bases each). V lost 0 bases to trimming and J lost 6 bases, with 9 bases between them. The length of the CDR3 is 13 residues. The V gene's germline CDR1 is LNHNV and CDR2 YYDKDF (reference sequence). The CDR3 sequence: CATSRDRGVEQYF. CDR3 bases: TGTGCCACCAGCAGAGATAGGGGGGTCGAGCAGTACTTC. Variable domain in full (rest from reference TRBV15 and TRBJ2-7): DAMVIQNPRYQVTQFGKPVTLSCSQTLNHNVMYWYQQKSSQAPKLLFHYYDKDFNNEADTPDNFQSRRPNTSFCFLDIRSPGLGDTAMYLCATSRDRGVEQYFGPGTRLTVT.

The chain is built from TRBV19 and TRBJ1-2; D uncertain. CDR3 size: 14 residues. Germline V gene sequence: CDR1 LNHDA, CDR2 SQIVND (reference sequence). Between the trimmed V and J ends, which lost 6 bases and 1 base, there was a span of 12 bases. As DNA, the CDR3 is TGTGCCAGTAGCCTCCGAGCGGGTAACTATGGCTACACCTTC. Amino acids: CASSLRAGNYGYTF.

The chain couples TRBV20-1 to TRBJ2-2, with 12 bases matching TRBD2. The germline V gene has CDR1 DFQATT and CDR2 SNEGSKA (reference sequence). With 3 bases clipped from V and 5 bases from J, the junction kept 7 bases outside the gene matches. The CDR3 contains 16 residues. CDR3 nucleotides: TGCAGTGCTAGTCCTAGCGGGGGGGCCGTGACCGGGGAGCTGTTTTTT. Its protein product is CSASPSGGAVTGELFF.

A word on this clone: At one of its ends the junction is not consistent with the germline gene, which may arise from a read error. V gene TRBV5-1 combines with J gene TRBJ2-4, with 12 nucleotides matching TRBD1. The CDR3 length is 13 residues. Germline V gene sequence: CDR1 SGHRS, CDR2 YFSETQ. CDR3 region: CASSWDRGRGLNF. The CDR3 DNA sequence: TGCGCCAGCAGCTGGGACAGGGGGCGAGGATTGAACTTC.

This chain joins TRBV2 and TRBJ1-1; D perhaps matches TRBD1 (6 bases). Germline V gene data show CDR1 as SNHLY and CDR2 as FYNNEI. The CDR3 spans 14 residues. Between the trimmed V and J ends, which lost 7 bases and 5 bases, there was a span of 17 bases. The CDR3 nucleotides read TGTGCCAGCATCACCGACAGCACAGGGACTGAAGCTTTCTTT. Translating it yields CASITDSTGTEAFF.

As for this clone: This may stem from a read error, because a much larger clone lies one nucleotide away. This rearrangement joins TRBV7-9 to TRBJ2-7, with D perhaps TRBD2 (7 bases). Germline CDR1 SEHNR, CDR2 FQNEAQ (reference sequence). Trimming shortened V by 3 bases and J by 5 bases, and 20 bases separated the two germline ends. CDR3 length: 16 amino acids. Here the CDR3 DNA reads TGTGCCAGCAGCTTCGTGGGGGACGGGGGGCCCGACGAGCAGTACTTC. This gives the protein CASSFVGDGGPDEQYF.

The rearrangement links TRBV7-9 to TRBJ2-5; D might be TRBD1 (6 bases). This CDR3 has 14 residues. V was shortened by 5 bases and J by 7 bases, with 17 bases between the two germline ends. Germline CDR1 reads SEHNR; CDR2 reads FQNEAQ (reference sequence). Here the CDR3 DNA reads TGTGCCAGCAGCAACATACAGGGCGCCGGGACCCAGTACTTC. Translating gives CASSNIQGAGTQYF.

The chain links TRBV19 to TRBJ1-1; 11 bases agree with TRBD1. This CDR3 spans 14 amino acids. Germline V CDR1 and CDR2: LNHDA, SQIVND (reference sequence). Trimming removed 5 bases from V and 7 bases from J; junction bases left unmatched: 6. CDR3 bases: TGTGCCAGTAGTTCCCGGGACAGGGGGGTTGAAGCTTTCTTT. Amino acid sequence: CASSSRDRGVEAFF.